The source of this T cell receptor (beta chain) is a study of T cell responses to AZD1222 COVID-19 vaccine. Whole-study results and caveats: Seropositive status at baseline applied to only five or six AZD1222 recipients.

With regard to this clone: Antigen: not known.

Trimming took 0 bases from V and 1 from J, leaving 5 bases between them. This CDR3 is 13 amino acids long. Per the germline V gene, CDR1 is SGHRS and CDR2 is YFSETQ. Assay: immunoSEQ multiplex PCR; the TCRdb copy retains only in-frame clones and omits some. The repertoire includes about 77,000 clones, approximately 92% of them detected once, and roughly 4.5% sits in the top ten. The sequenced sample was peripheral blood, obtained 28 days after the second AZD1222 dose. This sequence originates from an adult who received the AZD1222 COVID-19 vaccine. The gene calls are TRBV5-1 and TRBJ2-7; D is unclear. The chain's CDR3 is CASSLAPSYEQYF. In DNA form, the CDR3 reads TGCGCCAGCAGCTTGGCGCCGTCCTACGAGCAGTACTTC.